The present TCR beta chain was sequenced within a study of regulatory T cells. Study-level points and caveats: Hydrophobic residues at CDR3 positions 6 and 7 were enriched in conventional CD4+ T cells of CD3G-deficient patients.

The PCR used 52 TRBV and 13 TRBJ primers. Libraries were prepared by immunoSEQ multiplex PCR; TCRdb keeps only in-frame clonotypes and omits some of them. Of fewer than 20,000 clones listed, around 84% are singletons. Regarding this clone: What it binds is not known.

Germline V CDR1 and CDR2: SGHVS, FQNEAQ. There are 14 residues in the CDR3. V lost 6 bases and J lost 2; bases outside the gene matches: 3. The chain joins TRBV7-8 to TRBJ2-7, with TRBD2 matching over 11 bases. The sequence derives from a person aged 30 to 39 with CD3G deficiency. The sequencing input was conventional CD4+ T cells sorted from blood. The CDR3, as DNA: TGTGCCAGCAGTCTACTAGCGGGAGCCTACGAGCAGTACTTC. Protein: CASSLLAGAYEQYF.